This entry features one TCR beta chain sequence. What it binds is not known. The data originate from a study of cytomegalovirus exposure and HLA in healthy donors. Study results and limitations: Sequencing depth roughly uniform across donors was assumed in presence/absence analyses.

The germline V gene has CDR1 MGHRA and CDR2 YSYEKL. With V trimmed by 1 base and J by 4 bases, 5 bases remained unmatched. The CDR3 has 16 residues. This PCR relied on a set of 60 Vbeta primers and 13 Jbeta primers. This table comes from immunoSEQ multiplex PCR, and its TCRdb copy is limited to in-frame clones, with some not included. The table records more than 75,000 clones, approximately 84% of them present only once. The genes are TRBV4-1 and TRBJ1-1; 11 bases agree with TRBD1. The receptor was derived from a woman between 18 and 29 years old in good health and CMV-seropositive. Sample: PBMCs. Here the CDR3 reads CASSQGWTGGLTEAFF. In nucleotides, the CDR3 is TGCGCCAGCAGCCAAGGATGGACAGGGGGCCTCACTGAAGCTTTCTTT.